These T cell receptor beta chains were read from a single sample in a study of beta chain features in type 1 diabetes. Assay: immunoSEQ multiplex PCR; the TCRdb copy retains only in-frame clones and omits some. Of around 450,000 clones listed, over 10% are singletons. The specimen was naive CD4+ T cells from blood. These receptors all stem from a young woman in good health. CDR3s include the opening cysteine and the closing phenylalanine or tryptophan. Each record gives: D gene, V gene, clone size, J gene, CDR3 DNA, CDR3 protein. A D gene is named only where the DNA matches it firmly. Where a row states a size, it is once, few, many or the class of an expanded clone; other rows omit it.

d_gene: NA; v_gene: TRBV9; abundance: NA; j_gene: TRBJ2-3; CDR3nt: TGTGCCAGCAGCGTTATTGGGCGCACAGATACGCAGTATTTT; CDR3aa: CASSVIGRTDTQYF
d_gene: NA; v_gene: TRBV6-5; abundance: few; j_gene: TRBJ2-4; CDR3nt: TGTGCCAGCAGCACACAGGGAACCAAAAACATTCAGTACTTC; CDR3aa: CASSTQGTKNIQYF
d_gene: TRBD1; v_gene: TRBV19; abundance: NA; j_gene: TRBJ1-5; CDR3nt: TGTGCCAGTAGTCCCCGGGACAGGGTCCATCAGCCCCAGCATTTT; CDR3aa: CASSPRDRVHQPQHF
d_gene: NA; v_gene: TRBV29-1; abundance: NA; j_gene: TRBJ1-1; CDR3nt: TGCAGCGTTGAAGACAAGGCGGTAGGTAAGGCTTTCTTT; CDR3aa: CSVEDKAVGKAFF
d_gene: TRBD2; v_gene: TRBV7-9; abundance: few; j_gene: TRBJ2-3; CDR3nt: TGTGCCAGCAGCTTAGCGAGGAGACTAGCGGGAGAAAGCACAGATACGCAGTATTTT; CDR3aa: CASSLARRLAGESTDTQYF
d_gene: NA; v_gene: TRBV7-2; abundance: few; j_gene: TRBJ2-2; CDR3nt: TGTGCCAGCAGCTTGAATAGCATCGGGGAGCTGTTTTTT; CDR3aa: CASSLNSIGELFF
d_gene: NA; v_gene: TRBV14; abundance: many; j_gene: TRBJ2-5; CDR3nt: TGTGCCAGCAGCCTCAAGGAGACCCAGTACTTC; CDR3aa: CASSLKETQYF
d_gene: NA; v_gene: TRBV25-1; abundance: few; j_gene: TRBJ1-1; CDR3nt: TGTGCCAGCAGTGAGATCACCGGGATAACCAGCGGGGCTTTCTTT; CDR3aa: CASSEITGITSGAFF
d_gene: TRBD2; v_gene: TRBV9; abundance: few; j_gene: TRBJ2-1; CDR3nt: TGTGCCAGCAGCGGACGACTAGCGGGGAAACACAATGAGCAGTTCTTC; CDR3aa: CASSGRLAGKHNEQFF
d_gene: TRBD2; v_gene: TRBV29-1; abundance: NA; j_gene: TRBJ2-3; CDR3nt: TGCAGCGTCGTGGGGACTAGCATTTTGTATTTT; CDR3aa: CSVVGTSILYF
d_gene: NA; v_gene: TRBV11-3; abundance: NA; j_gene: TRBJ2-7; CDR3nt: TGTGCCAGCAGCTTAGGGCTCCTTGGGAGCTCCTACGAGCAGTACTTC; CDR3aa: CASSLGLLGSSYEQYF
d_gene: NA; v_gene: TRBV7-9; abundance: NA; j_gene: TRBJ1-3; CDR3nt: TGTGCCAGCAGCTTAGCTGCTGGAAACACCATATATTTT; CDR3aa: CASSLAAGNTIYF
d_gene: TRBD1; v_gene: TRBV5-5; abundance: few; j_gene: TRBJ2-3; CDR3nt: TGTGCCAGCGACAAAATGGGACAGGGATCAGATACGCAGTATTTT; CDR3aa: CASDKMGQGSDTQYF
d_gene: TRBD2; v_gene: TRBV4-3; abundance: many; j_gene: TRBJ2-1; CDR3nt: TGCGCCAGCAGCCAGGACAGCGGGAGCTCCTACAATGAGCAGTTCTTC; CDR3aa: CASSQDSGSSYNEQFF
d_gene: NA; v_gene: TRBV7-3; abundance: NA; j_gene: TRBJ1-1; CDR3nt: TGTGCCAGCAGCCCTACAGGGTGGGGTGAAGCTTTCTTT; CDR3aa: CASSPTGWGEAFF
d_gene: NA; v_gene: TRBV4-3; abundance: few; j_gene: TRBJ2-2; CDR3nt: TGCGCCAGCAGCCAAAAGGCGCTAGCAAGAGGAGGGGAGCTGTTTTTT; CDR3aa: CASSQKALARGGELFF
d_gene: NA; v_gene: TRBV5-1; abundance: few; j_gene: TRBJ2-1; CDR3nt: TGCGCCAGCAGCGGGAGTGGATACAATGAGCAGTTCTTC; CDR3aa: CASSGSGYNEQFF
d_gene: NA; v_gene: TRBV5-4; abundance: NA; j_gene: TRBJ1-2; CDR3nt: TGTGCCAGCAGCTCCCCCTCTAACTATGGCTACACCTTC; CDR3aa: CASSSPSNYGYTF
d_gene: TRBD1; v_gene: TRBV30; abundance: many; j_gene: TRBJ2-1; CDR3nt: TGTGCCTGGGACGGACAGGGGAATGAGCAGTTCTTC; CDR3aa: CAWDGQGNEQFF
d_gene: NA; v_gene: TRBV6-5; abundance: few; j_gene: TRBJ2-7; CDR3nt: TGTGCCAGCAGTACTACCAACAGCTACGAGCAGTACTTC; CDR3aa: CASSTTNSYEQYF
d_gene: NA; v_gene: TRBV7-2; abundance: NA; j_gene: TRBJ1-2; CDR3nt: TGTGCCAGCAGCTCCTACGTGGCTGGTCTTAATGGCTACACCTTC; CDR3aa: CASSSYVAGLNGYTF
d_gene: NA; v_gene: TRBV30; abundance: NA; j_gene: TRBJ1-1; CDR3nt: TGTGCCTGGACCCGCACACTGAACACTGAAGCTTTCTTT; CDR3aa: CAWTRTLNTEAFF
d_gene: NA; v_gene: TRBV5-1; abundance: few; j_gene: TRBJ2-5; CDR3nt: TGCGCCAGCAGCTACGGTTTTGGAGAGACCCAGTACTTC; CDR3aa: CASSYGFGETQYF
d_gene: NA; v_gene: TRBV7-8; abundance: few; j_gene: TRBJ2-3; CDR3nt: TGTGCCAGCAGCCCTCGGGGGACAGTCTGGGGCCCAGATACGCAGTATTTT; CDR3aa: CASSPRGTVWGPDTQYF
d_gene: TRBD2; v_gene: TRBV9; abundance: NA; j_gene: TRBJ2-5; CDR3nt: TGTGCCAGCAGCGCTGGACTAGCGGGAGAGACCCAGTACTTC; CDR3aa: CASSAGLAGETQYF
d_gene: NA; v_gene: TRBV29-1; abundance: NA; j_gene: TRBJ2-6; CDR3nt: TGCAGCGTTGTTCCGATCTCCACCTCTGGGGCCAACGTCCTGACTTTC; CDR3aa: CSVVPISTSGANVLTF
d_gene: NA; v_gene: TRBV5-1; abundance: few; j_gene: TRBJ2-7; CDR3nt: TGCGCCAGCAGCTTGCTTCAGGATACCGAGCAGTACTTC; CDR3aa: CASSLLQDTEQYF
d_gene: NA; v_gene: TRBV7-2; abundance: NA; j_gene: TRBJ2-1; CDR3nt: TGTGCCAGCAGCTTATTCCGTCGGGGTTCGCTCTTC; CDR3aa: CASSLFRRGSLF
d_gene: NA; v_gene: TRBV30; abundance: many; j_gene: TRBJ1-1; CDR3nt: TGTGCCTGGACCCTCACTGGGGGGGCTTTCTTT; CDR3aa: CAWTLTGGAFF